The following is a T cell receptor beta chain sequence with its context. Its cognate antigen is unknown. Vbeta (60) and Jbeta (13) primers were used in the PCR. Repertoires were generated with immunoSEQ multiplex PCR, while TCRdb's copy carries only in-frame clones and drops some. The sample lists around 190,000 clones; about 87% were seen once. The data stem from a study of cytomegalovirus exposure and HLA in healthy donors. The study's findings and limits: CMV serostatus was the sole immune exposure information available. While the bulk of TCR sequences proved rare, some public TCRs turned up in many donors. Segments of the TCR beta V type were, in most cases, productive about 90% or about 30% of the time in an earlier analysis. Later analysis found that TCR beta chains associated with HLA were more clonally expanded than other, equally common chains.

Germline CDR1 is MDHEN and CDR2 is SYDVKM. The CDR3 consists of 15 residues. The germline V and J ends were trimmed by 3 bases and 2 bases, with 11 bases remaining between them. Sequences were obtained from PBMCs. The receptor's source is a woman between 18 and 30 years old in good health and CMV-seronegative. The genes are TRBV28 and TRBJ1-5, with D perhaps TRBD1 (6 bases). The DNA of the CDR3 is TGTGCCAGCAGTTTCGAGGGGGAAGGCAATCAGCCCCAGCATTTT. It codes for CASSFEGEGNQPQHF.